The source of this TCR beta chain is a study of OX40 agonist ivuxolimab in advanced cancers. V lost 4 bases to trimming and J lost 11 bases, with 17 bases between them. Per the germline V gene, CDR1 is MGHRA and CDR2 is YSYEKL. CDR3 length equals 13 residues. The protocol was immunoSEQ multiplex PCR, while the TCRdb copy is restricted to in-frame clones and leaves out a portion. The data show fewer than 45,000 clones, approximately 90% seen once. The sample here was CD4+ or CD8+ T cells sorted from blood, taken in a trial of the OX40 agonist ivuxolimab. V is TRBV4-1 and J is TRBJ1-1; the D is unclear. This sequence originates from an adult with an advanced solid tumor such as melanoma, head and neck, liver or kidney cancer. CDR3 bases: TGCGCCAGCAGCCCAACAGACTCCCTGGGGGCTTTCTTT. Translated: CASSPTDSLGAFF.